One sample yielded the 19 T cell receptor beta chains listed below, sequenced in a study of CD8+ T cells in alopecia areata. After isolation, RNA underwent reverse transcription to generate cDNA as the sequencing template. The repertoire was sequenced with immunoSEQ multiplex PCR; TCRdb's copy has only in-frame clones and lacks some. The sample holds approximately 190,000 clones, more than 45% seen once. Treatment here: oral pan-JAK inhibitor, 5-10 mg twice daily. This material consisted of CD4+ T cells sorted from blood, taken at week 24, from a patient treated with tofacitinib. The receptors were sampled from a human donor with alopecia areata.

In its sample, this clone was seen a few times. This rearrangement joins TRBV7-2 to TRBJ2-7, with D possibly matching TRBD1 (6 bases). Germline CDR1 is SGHTA and CDR2 is FQGNSA. Trimming left V 6 bases short and J 0 bases short, with 18 bases between. The CDR3 length is 16 residues. CDR3 sequence: CASSPQPGQHSYEQYF. CDR3 sequence (DNA): TGTGCCAGCAGTCCTCAACCGGGACAACACTCCTACGAGCAGTACTTC.

This clone was counted only a few times. The chain uses TRBV10-3 and TRBJ2-2, with 12 positions matching TRBD1. CDR3 size: 14 residues. CDR1 is ENHRY, CDR2 SYGVKD, per germline. The J segment lost 5 bases and the V segment lost 9 bases, leaving 4 bases of the junction unmatched. CDR3 nucleotides: TGTGCCATTTCGGGACAGGGGGCTACCGGGGAGCTGTTTTTT. Amino acids: CAISGQGATGELFF.

The table lists this clone with a few counts. The chain recombines TRBV6-6 with TRBJ1-5; perhaps TRBD1 as D (6 bases). With 7 bases removed from V and 6 bases from J, the gap between germline ends came to 13 bases. The germline CDR1 and CDR2 sequences are MNHNY and SVGAGI (reference sequence). The CDR3 is made up of 13 amino acids. CDR3 amino acids: CASTQGLAQPQHF. The DNA of the CDR3 is TGTGCCAGCACCCAGGGGTTAGCTCAGCCCCAGCATTTT.

This clone has just a few counts. This sequence joins TRBV4-3 and TRBJ1-1, with a weak D call TRBD1 (5 bases). Germline lookup yields CDR1 LGHNA and CDR2 YSLEER. The V and J ends lost 1 base and 3 bases respectively, with 12 bases between them. This CDR3 spans 15 amino acids. CDR3 in amino acids: CASSQGRAGDTEAFF. DNA for the CDR3: TGCGCCAGCAGCCAAGGGAGGGCGGGGGACACTGAAGCTTTCTTT.

In the case of this clone: The identical CDR3 is also encoded by other nucleotide sequences in the sample. The chain is built from TRBV29-1 and TRBJ2-7; 9 bases are a match to TRBD1. Germline values: CDR1 SQVTM, CDR2 ANQGSEA. The junction had 1 base not matched to a gene; V was cut back by 5 bases and J by 2 bases. This CDR3 has 12 amino acids. CDR3 sequence reads: CSVRDRAYEQYF. Written as DNA, the CDR3 is TGCAGCGTTAGGGACAGGGCCTACGAGCAGTACTTC.

The V gene is TRBV29-1, the J gene TRBJ1-2, with D possibly TRBD1 on 6 matching bases. The CDR3 contains 16 residues. The germline V and J ends were trimmed by 3 bases and 8 bases, with 25 bases remaining between them. CDR1 SQVTM and CDR2 ANQGSEA come from the germline V gene. This CDR3 reads CSVDPPGAGRGGGYTF. CDR3 nucleotides: TGCAGCGTTGATCCCCCCGGGGCGGGCAGGGGTGGAGGCTACACCTTC.

This chain uses TRBV29-1 with TRBJ2-5; 8 bases map to TRBD2. In germline, CDR1 is SQVTM, CDR2 ANQGSEA. The CDR3 has 13 residues. J was trimmed by 1 base and V by 6 bases; bases with no gene match: 4. CDR3 bases: TGCAGCGTGGCTACTAGCGGCCAAGAGACCCAGTACTTC. Translating it yields CSVATSGQETQYF.

This clone was detected only a few times. The chain has TRBV29-1 and TRBJ1-3, with D hard to call. Per the germline V gene, CDR1 is SQVTM and CDR2 is ANQGSEA. Trimming stripped 3 bases from V and 0 bases from J, with 15 bases between. The CDR3 spans 16 residues. The CDR3, as DNA: TGCAGCGTTGACGGTTTTGGCGGAAGCTCTGGAAACACCATATATTTT. Encoded protein: CSVDGFGGSSGNTIYF.

V usage is TRBV30 and J usage is TRBJ1-2; 9 bases line up with TRBD1. V lost 5 bases to trimming and J lost 8 bases; unmatched junction nucleotides: 12. The V gene's germline CDR1 is GTSNPN and CDR2 SVGIG (reference sequence). The CDR3 consists of 14 residues. CDR3 loop: CAWLGQGHLGGYTF. CDR3 coding DNA: TGTGCCTGGTTGGGACAGGGCCATCTCGGGGGCTACACCTTC.

Remarks on this clone: At one end the junction does not follow the germline gene, possibly because of a read error. The chain carries TRBV2 and TRBJ1-1; D is uncertain. CDR3 length: 14 residues. Germline V gene lookup returns CDR1 SNHLY and CDR2 FYNNEI. The CDR3 sequence: CASTEGRRNTEAFF. Here the CDR3 DNA reads TGTGCCAGCACTGAAGGACGGAGAAACACTGAAGCTTTCTTT.

This clone was counted only a few times. The chain couples TRBV2 to TRBJ1-1; D ambiguous. The V end lost 3 bases, the J end lost 3 bases, and 14 bases lay between the germline ends. Germline-derived CDR1 and CDR2 are SNHLY and FYNNEI. This CDR3 is 15 amino acids long. CDR3 protein: CASSDYEVTDTEAFF. The CDR3 nucleotides are TGTGCCAGCAGTGATTACGAGGTAACTGACACTGAAGCTTTCTTT.

The chain combines TRBV15 with TRBJ1-1; D is undetermined. CDR3 length: 13 amino acids. The ends were cut back, 5 bases at V and 3 bases at J, with 10 bases in the middle. Germline CDR1 is LNHNV and CDR2 is YYDKDF (reference sequence). The CDR3 nucleotides read TGTGCCACCAGCCTCGCCAGAGACACTGAAGCTTTCTTT. Translation: CATSLARDTEAFF.

V is TRBV6-6 and J is TRBJ2-2; D may be TRBD2 (6 bases). Germline assignment: CDR1 MNHNY and CDR2 SVGAGI (reference sequence). The V end lost 6 bases, the J end lost 4 bases, and 18 bases lay between the germline ends. There are 16 residues in the CDR3. CDR3 bases: TGTGCCAGCAGGAAAGGGCGGGGAGACTTCACCGGGGAGCTGTTTTTT. Amino acid sequence: CASRKGRGDFTGELFF.

The chain links TRBV7-6 to TRBJ2-5, with 8 bases lining up with TRBD2. Germline V CDR1 and CDR2: SGHVS, FNYEAQ. J was trimmed by 4 bases and V by 5 bases; bases with no gene match: 9. The CDR3 runs 15 residues. In DNA, the CDR3 is TGTGCCAGCAGCCCGGGGCGGGGGGCAGGAGAGACCCAGTACTTC. It translates to CASSPGRGAGETQYF.

Only a few counts were recorded for this clone. The chain combines TRBV9 with TRBJ2-1, with 7 bases lining up with TRBD2. The CDR3 is 16 residues long. The germline CDR1 and CDR2 sequences are SGDLS and YYNGEE. J lost 0 bases, V lost 4 bases, and 7 bases had no gene match. CDR3 sequence: CASSPRGGGSYNEQFF. DNA of the CDR3: TGTGCCAGCAGCCCACGGGGCGGGGGCTCCTACAATGAGCAGTTCTTC.

This clone occurred a few times. The CDR3 sequence: CASSNLPGQSVQETQYF. The DNA of the CDR3 is TGCGCCAGCAGCAATCTACCGGGACAGAGTGTTCAAGAGACCCAGTACTTC. V usage is TRBV5-1 and J usage is TRBJ2-5; 7 positions match TRBD1. The CDR3 covers 17 residues. The V gene end was trimmed by 4 bases and the J gene end by 2 bases; junction bases not matched to a gene: 14. Germline V gene data show CDR1 as SGHRS and CDR2 as YFSETQ.

The chain has TRBV5-4 and TRBJ2-1; 11 positions match TRBD1. Germline CDR1 reads SGHNT; CDR2 reads YYREEE (reference sequence). V lost 3 bases to trimming and J lost 5 bases; unmatched junction nucleotides: 4. This CDR3 has 15 amino acids. This CDR3 is CASSYRDRGDNEQFF. The CDR3 DNA reads TGTGCCAGCAGCTACCGGGACAGGGGGGACAATGAGCAGTTCTTC.

About this clone itself: A junction end diverges from the germline sequence, so it may reflect a read error. The chain employs TRBV27 and TRBJ1-2, with 7 nucleotides matching TRBD1. Germline values: CDR1 MNHEY, CDR2 SMNVEV (reference sequence). The CDR3 consists of 14 residues. CDR3 protein: CASSLRRTGFMENF. Here the CDR3 DNA reads TGTGCCAGCAGTTTACGGAGGACAGGCTTTATGGAGAACTTC.

J is TRBJ1-4 and V is TRBV27, with D possibly matching TRBD1 (6 bases). V was pared by 6 bases and J by 7 bases, with 12 bases between. Germline CDR1 and CDR2: MNHEY and SMNVEV (reference sequence). The length of the CDR3 is 13 residues. CDR3 amino acids: CASRRQGTEKLFF. Here the CDR3 DNA reads TGTGCCAGCAGGCGGCAGGGGACTGAAAAACTGTTTTTT.